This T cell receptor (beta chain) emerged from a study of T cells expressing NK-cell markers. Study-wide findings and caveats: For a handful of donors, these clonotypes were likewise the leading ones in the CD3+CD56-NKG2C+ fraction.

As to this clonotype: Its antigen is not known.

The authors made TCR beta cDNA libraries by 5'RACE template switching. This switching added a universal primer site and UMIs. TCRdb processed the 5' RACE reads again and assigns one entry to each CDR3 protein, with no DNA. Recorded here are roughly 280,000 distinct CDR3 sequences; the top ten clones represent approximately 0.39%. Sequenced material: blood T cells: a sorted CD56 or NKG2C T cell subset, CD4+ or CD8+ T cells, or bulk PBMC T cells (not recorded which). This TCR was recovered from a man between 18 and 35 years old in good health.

CDR3 sequence reads: CASSPTDGFNEQFF. The V call is TRBV18, the J call TRBJ2-1; TCRdb picks TRBD1, but there is no DNA to check that call. The germline gives CDR1 KGHSH, CDR2 LQKENI. CDR3 length: 14 amino acids.